One TCR beta chain is described in this entry. The ends were cut back, 4 bases at V and 0 bases at J, with 13 bases in the middle. CDR3 length equals 15 residues. Per germline, CDR1 GTSNPN and CDR2 SVGIG (reference sequence). Profiled with immunoSEQ multiplex PCR; TCRdb holds only in-frame clones, not every one. The sample yields more than 15,000 clones, about nine tenths seen once. This entry comes from a study of T cell changes during pregnancy in multiple sclerosis. The chain couples TRBV30 to TRBJ1-3, with D perhaps TRBD1 (5 bases). The material sequenced was CD8+ T cells from peripheral blood mononuclear cells, taken in the third trimester of pregnancy. The receptor comes from a female donor in good health, enrolled as a control in a pregnancy study. CDR3 sequence: CAWTEPGLSGNTIYF. The CDR3 bases are TGTGCCTGGACTGAACCAGGGCTCTCTGGAAACACCATATATTTT.